This T cell receptor (beta chain) was documented in a study of response to subunit inactivated influenza vaccine. Germline lookup yields CDR1 LGHNA and CDR2 YSLEER. Trimming left V 1 base short and J 1 base short, with 15 bases between. The CDR3 runs 17 residues. TCRdb itself ran the RT-PCR reads through MiXCR, one entry per CDR3 protein. The sample has roughly 550,000 distinct CDR3 sequences, under 30% seen once. The same sample was also studied in work on T cells expressing NK-cell markers. That paper notes: UMIs were included in TCR beta cDNA generated by 5'RACE template switching. The study drew TCR beta repertoires from sorted CD3+CD56+NKG2C+, CD3+CD56+NKG2C- and CD3+CD56-NKG2C+ T cells. Among the eight sequenced donors, seven tested HCMV-seropositive and one tested seronegative. As a fraction of CD8+ T cells, dominant NKG2C+ clonotypes reached about 1.0-7.0% in six donors. It is unclear if expanded NKG2C-expressing clones target HCMV antigens.

This material consisted of CD4+ T cells sorted from PBMCs, taken about 12 days after vaccination. The origin of this receptor is a man aged 50 to 60 who received an inactivated influenza vaccine. The J gene is TRBJ2-3, the V gene TRBV4-3; tentatively, D is TRBD2 (6 bases). CDR3: CASSQGNAGLGTDTQYF. The DNA for the CDR3 is TGCGCCAGCAGCCAAGGTAATGCGGGACTCGGCACAGATACGCAGTATTTT.